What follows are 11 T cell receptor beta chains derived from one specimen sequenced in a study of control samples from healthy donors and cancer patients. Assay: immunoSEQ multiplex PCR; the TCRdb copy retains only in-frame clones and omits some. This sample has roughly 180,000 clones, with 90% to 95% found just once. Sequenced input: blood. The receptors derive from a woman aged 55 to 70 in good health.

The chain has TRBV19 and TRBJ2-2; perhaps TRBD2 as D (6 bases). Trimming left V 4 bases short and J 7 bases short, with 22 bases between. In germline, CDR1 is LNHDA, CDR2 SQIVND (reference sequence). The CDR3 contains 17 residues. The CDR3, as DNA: TGTGCCAGTAGTAAAGGACTAATGGGTCTTTACATCGGGGAGCTGTTTTTT. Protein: CASSKGLMGLYIGELFF. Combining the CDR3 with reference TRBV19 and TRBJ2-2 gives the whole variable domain DGGITQSPKYLFRKEGQNVTLSCEQNLNHDAMYWYRQDPGQGLRLIYYSQIVNDFQKGDIAEGYSVSREKKESFPLTVTSAQKNPTAFYLCASSKGLMGLYIGELFFGEGSRLTVL.

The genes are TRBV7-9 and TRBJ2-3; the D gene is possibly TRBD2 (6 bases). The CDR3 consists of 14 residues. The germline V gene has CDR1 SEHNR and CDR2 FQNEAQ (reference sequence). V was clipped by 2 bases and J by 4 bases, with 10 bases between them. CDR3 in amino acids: CASSLLRGADTQYF. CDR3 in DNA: TGTGCCAGCAGCTTATTGCGGGGAGCAGATACGCAGTATTTT.

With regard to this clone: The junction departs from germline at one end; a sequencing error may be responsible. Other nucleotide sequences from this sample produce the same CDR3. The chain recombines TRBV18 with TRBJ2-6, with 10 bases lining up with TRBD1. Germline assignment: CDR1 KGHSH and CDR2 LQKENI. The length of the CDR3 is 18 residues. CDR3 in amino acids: CASSQGGTGVPGANVLTF. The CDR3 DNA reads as TGTGCCAGCTCCCAGGGAGGGACAGGGGTCCCTGGGGCCAACGTCCTAACTTTC.

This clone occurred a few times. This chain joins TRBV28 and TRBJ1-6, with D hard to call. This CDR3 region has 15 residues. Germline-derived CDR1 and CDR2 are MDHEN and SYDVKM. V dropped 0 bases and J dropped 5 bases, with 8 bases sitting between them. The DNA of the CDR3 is TGTGCCAGCAGTTTATGGGGCGTCGATAATTCACCCCTCCACTTT. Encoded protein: CASSLWGVDNSPLHF.

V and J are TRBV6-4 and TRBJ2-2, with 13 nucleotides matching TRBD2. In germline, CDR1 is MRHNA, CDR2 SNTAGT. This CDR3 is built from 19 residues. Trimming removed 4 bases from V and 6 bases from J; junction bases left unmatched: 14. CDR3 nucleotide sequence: TGTGCCAGCAGTGTAGGCCACTTAAGAACTAGCGGGGGGGCCGGGGAGCTGTTTTTT. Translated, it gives CASSVGHLRTSGGAGELFF.

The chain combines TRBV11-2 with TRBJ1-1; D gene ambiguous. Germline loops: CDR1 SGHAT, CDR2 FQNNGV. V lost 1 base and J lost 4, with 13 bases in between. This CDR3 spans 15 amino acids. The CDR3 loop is CASSLGVMPGTEAFF. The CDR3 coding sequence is TGTGCCAGCAGCTTAGGTGTGATGCCGGGCACTGAAGCTTTCTTT.

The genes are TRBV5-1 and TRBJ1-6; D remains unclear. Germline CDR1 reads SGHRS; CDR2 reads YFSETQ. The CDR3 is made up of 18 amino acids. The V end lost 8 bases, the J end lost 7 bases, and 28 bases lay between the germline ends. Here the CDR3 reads CASKNSNNIPSSNSPLHF. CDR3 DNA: TGCGCCAGTAAAAATTCTAACAACATCCCGTCTTCGAATTCACCCCTCCACTTT.

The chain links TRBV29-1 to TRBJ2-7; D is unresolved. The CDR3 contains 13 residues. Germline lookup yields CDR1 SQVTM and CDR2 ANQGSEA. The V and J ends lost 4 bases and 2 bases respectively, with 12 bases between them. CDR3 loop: CSVGSYRAYEQYF. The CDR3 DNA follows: TGCAGCGTTGGGTCTTATAGGGCCTACGAGCAGTACTTC.

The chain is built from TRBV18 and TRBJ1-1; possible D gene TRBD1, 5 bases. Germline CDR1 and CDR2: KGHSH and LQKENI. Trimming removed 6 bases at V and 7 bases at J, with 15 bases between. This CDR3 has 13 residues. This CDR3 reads CASSPGRELEAFF. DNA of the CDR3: TGTGCCAGCTCGCCGGGACGTGAACTTGAAGCTTTCTTT. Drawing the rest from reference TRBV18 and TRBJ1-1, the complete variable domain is NAGVMQNPRHLVRRRGQEARLRCSPMKGHSHVYWYRQLPEEGLKFMVYLQKENIIDESGMPKERFSAEFPKEGPSILRIQQVVRGDSAAYFCASSPGRELEAFFGQGTRLTVV.

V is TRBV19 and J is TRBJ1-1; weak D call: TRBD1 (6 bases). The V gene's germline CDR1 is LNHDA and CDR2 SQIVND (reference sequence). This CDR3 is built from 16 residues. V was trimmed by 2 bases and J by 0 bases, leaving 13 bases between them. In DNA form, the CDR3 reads TGTGCCAGTAGTATAATCTCGACAGGTGTGAACACTGAAGCTTTCTTT. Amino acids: CASSIISTGVNTEAFF.

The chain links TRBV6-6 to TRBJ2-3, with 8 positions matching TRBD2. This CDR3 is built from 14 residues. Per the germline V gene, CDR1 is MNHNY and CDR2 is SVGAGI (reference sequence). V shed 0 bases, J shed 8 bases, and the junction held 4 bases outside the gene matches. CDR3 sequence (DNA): TGTGCCAGCAGTTACTCGAGCGCGGGAGGTACGCAGTATTTT. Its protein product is CASSYSSAGGTQYF.